A selection of T cell receptor beta chains follows, all from one sample in a study of blood T cell repertoires in COVID-19. Data came from immunoSEQ multiplex PCR; TCRdb stores just in-frame clones and leaves some out. The sample has under 150,000 clones; around 80% are singletons. The sample was peripheral blood. The receptors derive from a human donor in a cohort sampled during active COVID-19. The CDR3 runs from the conserved cysteine through the conserved F or W. A D gene is named only where the DNA matches it firmly. The size of a clone is reported for some rows only, either as once, few or many, or as a class for expanded clones.

d_call	clone_size	v_call	j_call	cdr3_aa	cdr3_nt
NA	NA	TRBV21-1	TRBJ1-2	CASSKGGRSGDGYTF	TGTGCCAGCAGCAAAGGGGGCAGGTCGGGCGATGGCTACACCTTC
TRBD1	NA	TRBV6-5	TRBJ1-2	CASSYRQGHGYTF	TGTGCCAGCAGTTATCGACAGGGACATGGCTACACCTTC
TRBD1	NA	TRBV7-9	TRBJ1-1	CASSNRGTGFVEAFF	TGTGCCAGCAGCAATCGCGGGACAGGGTTTGTTGAAGCTTTCTTT
NA	NA	TRBV5-4	TRBJ2-1	CASSLVASDEQFF	TGTGCCAGCAGCTTGGTGGCTAGCGATGAGCAGTTCTTC
NA	NA	TRBV12-3/TRBV12-4	TRBJ2-7	CASRKQVAYEQYF	TGTGCCAGCAGAAAACAGGTTGCCTACGAGCAGTACTTC
TRBD1	NA	TRBV7-3	TRBJ1-1	CASSLRQGDEAFF	TGTGCCAGCAGCTTACGACAGGGGGATGAAGCTTTCTTT
NA	NA	TRBV5-1	TRBJ1-4	CASSLAGGVSEKLFF	TGCGCCAGCAGCTTGGCCGGGGGAGTCAGTGAAAAACTGTTTTTT
NA	once	TRBV7-9	TRBJ2-5	CASSLGEAKTQYF	TGTGCCAGCAGCTTAGGTGAGGCGAAGACCCAGTACTTC
NA	NA	TRBV11-2	TRBJ1-1	CASSLPGRTEAFF	TGTGCCAGCAGCTTACCGGGGAGGACTGAAGCTTTCTTT
NA	NA	TRBV5-1	TRBJ2-7	CASRSTLTGSYEQYF	TGCGCCAGCCGCTCTACTCTTACAGGATCCTACGAGCAGTACTTC
TRBD1	NA	TRBV5-8	TRBJ1-4	CASSWDSRNEKLFF	TGTGCCAGCAGCTGGGACAGCCGTAATGAAAAACTGTTTTTT
TRBD2	NA	TRBV5-6	TRBJ2-3	CASSLVGGGGTDTQYF	TGTGCCAGCAGCTTGGTCGGCGGGGGGGGCACAGATACGCAGTATTTT
TRBD2	NA	TRBV6-5	TRBJ2-1	CASSYWASGDNEQFF	TGTGCCAGCAGTTACTGGGCTAGCGGGGACAATGAGCAGTTCTTC
TRBD1	NA	TRBV12-3/TRBV12-4	TRBJ1-1	CASSLKGATEAFF	TGTGCCAGCAGTCTAAAGGGGGCCACTGAAGCTTTCTTT
TRBD1	NA	TRBV28	TRBJ1-2	CASSSPGQGAGFYTF	TGTGCCAGCAGTTCTCCGGGACAGGGGGCGGGGTTCTACACCTTC